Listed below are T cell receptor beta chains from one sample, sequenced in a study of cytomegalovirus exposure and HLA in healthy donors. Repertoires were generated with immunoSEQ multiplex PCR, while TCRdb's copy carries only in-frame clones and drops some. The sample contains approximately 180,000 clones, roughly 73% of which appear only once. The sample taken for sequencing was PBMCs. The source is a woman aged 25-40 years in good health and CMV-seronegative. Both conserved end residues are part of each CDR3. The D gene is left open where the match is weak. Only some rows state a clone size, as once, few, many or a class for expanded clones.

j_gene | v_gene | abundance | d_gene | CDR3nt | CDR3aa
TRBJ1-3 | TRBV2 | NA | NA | TGTGCCAGCAGTGTGGGGGCAGGAGGTCCTGGAAACACCATATATTTT | CASSVGAGGPGNTIYF
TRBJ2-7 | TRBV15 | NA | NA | TGTGCCACCAGCAGTCAAGAGGGACACGCGGGCGAGCAGTACTTC | CATSSQEGHAGEQYF
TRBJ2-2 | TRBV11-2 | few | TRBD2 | TGTGCCAGCAGCTTAGGCGGGAGGCTGAACACCGGGGAGCTGTTTTTT | CASSLGGRLNTGELFF
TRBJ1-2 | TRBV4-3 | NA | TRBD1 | TGCGCCAGCAGCCCTTGGACAGGGGGCGGCTATGGCTACACCTTC | CASSPWTGGGYGYTF
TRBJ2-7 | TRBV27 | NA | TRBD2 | TGTGCCAGCAGTTTAATGGGGGGAGGGAGGACCTACGAGCAGTACTTC | CASSLMGGGRTYEQYF
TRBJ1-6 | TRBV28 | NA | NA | TGTGCCAGCAGTTTGGGGCAGAGGATTTATTCACCCCTCCACTTT | CASSLGQRIYSPLHF
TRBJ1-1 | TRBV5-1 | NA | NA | TGCGCCAGCACCCTCCAGGGGAGGGCTGAAGCTTTCTTT | CASTLQGRAEAFF
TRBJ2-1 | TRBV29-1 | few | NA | TGCAGCGCGATACGGGCGGGGATTACCTACAATGAGCAGTTCTTC | CSAIRAGITYNEQFF
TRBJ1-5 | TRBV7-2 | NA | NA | TGTGCCAGCAGCTTAAGAGATCAGCCCCAGCGTTTT | CASSLRDQPQRF
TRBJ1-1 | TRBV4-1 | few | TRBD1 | TGCGCCAGCAGCCAAGGACAGGGTTTGAACACTGAAGCTTTCTTT | CASSQGQGLNTEAFF
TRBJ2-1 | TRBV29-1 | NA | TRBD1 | TGCAGCGCTGATGGGACAGGGTCCTACAATGAGCAGTTCTTC | CSADGTGSYNEQFF
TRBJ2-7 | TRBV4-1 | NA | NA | TGCGCCAGCAGCCCTGGAGGTGACTACGAGCAGTACTTC | CASSPGGDYEQYF
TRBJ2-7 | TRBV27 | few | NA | TGTGCCAGCAGTATTAAGGGGGTAGACTACGAGCAGTACTTC | CASSIKGVDYEQYF
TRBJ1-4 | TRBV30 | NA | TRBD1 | TGTGCCTGGCAGGGGGACCTCATCGGGGAAAAACTGTTTTTT | CAWQGDLIGEKLFF
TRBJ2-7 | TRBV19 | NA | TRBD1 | TGTGCCAGTAGTATCCAGGGACAGGGGAATAACGAGCAGTACTTC | CASSIQGQGNNEQYF
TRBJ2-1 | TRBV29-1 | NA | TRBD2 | TGCAGCGCTATCGGGACTACACTTTACAATGAGCAGTTCTTC | CSAIGTTLYNEQFF
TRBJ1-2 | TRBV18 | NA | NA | TGTGCCAGCTCACCAGCGGGGGTGAAGTCCTATGGCTACACCTTC | CASSPAGVKSYGYTF
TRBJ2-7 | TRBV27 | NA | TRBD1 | TGTGCCAGCAGTTTAGGAAGGGGGCCCGAGCAGTACTTC | CASSLGRGPEQYF
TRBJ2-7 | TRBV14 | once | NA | TGTGCCAGCAGCCGAAGCAGGGGAATCTACGAGCAGTACTTC | CASSRSRGIYEQYF
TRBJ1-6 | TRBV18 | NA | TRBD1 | TGTGCCAGCTCATTAGGACAGGGGAATTCACCCCTCCACTTT | CASSLGQGNSPLHF
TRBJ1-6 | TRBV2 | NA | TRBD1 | TGTGCCAGCAGTGAAGGACAGGGTACCTATAATTCACCCCTCCACTTT | CASSEGQGTYNSPLHF
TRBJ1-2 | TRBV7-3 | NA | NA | TGTGCCAGCAGCTTAGTGGGTGGAGGCCCCAACTATGGCTACACCTTC | CASSLVGGGPNYGYTF